This paragraph reports one TCR beta chain. TCRdb analysed the RT-PCR reads with MiXCR anew, one entry per CDR3 protein. The data hold hundreds of thousands of distinct CDR3 sequences, with under 20% observed a single time. Germline CDR1 reads ENHRY; CDR2 reads SYGVKD. The CDR3 length is 12 residues. Trimming cost V 10 bases and J 2 bases, with 11 bases left between them. The data originate from a study of patients and donors after allogeneic stem cell transplantation. The chain employs TRBV10-3 and TRBJ2-5, with D tentatively TRBD1 (5 bases). The sequencing input was blood, either unsorted or a sorted T cell fraction (not recorded which). The sequence was obtained from a human donor who was either an allogeneic HSCT recipient or a stem cell or donor lymphocyte infusion donor (not recorded which). It is not recorded whose cells these are; they may come from a transplant donor. The CDR3 DNA sequence: TGTGCCACACAGGCTACTCAAGAGACCCAGTACTTC. As protein: CATQATQETQYF.